These T cell receptor beta chains were read from a single sample in a study of Ad26.COV2.S vaccination and SARS-CoV-2 variants. Using immunoSEQ multiplex PCR, the repertoire was profiled, and TCRdb retains in-frame clones only, with some absent. The table includes 300,000 to 500,000 clones, around 85% detected once. The specimen was peripheral blood, collected in a trial of Ad26.COV2.S vaccine versus placebo. Receptor source: a person aged 18-60 years who received the Ad26.COV2.S COVID-19 vaccine or a placebo. CDR3s include the opening cysteine and the closing phenylalanine or tryptophan. A D gene is named only where the DNA matches it firmly. Only some rows state a clone size, as once, few, many or a class for expanded clones.

j_call,d_call,clone_size,v_call,cdr3_aa,cdr3_nt
TRBJ1-5,-,-,TRBV4-1,CASSQDLLNQPQHF,TGCGCCAGCAGCCAAGATCTGCTTAATCAGCCCCAGCATTTT
TRBJ1-4,TRBD1,-,TRBV7-6,CASRPGQGGGQLLTTNEKLFF,TGTGCCAGCAGGCCGGGACAGGGAGGAGGGCAACTCCTGACAACTAATGAAAAACTGTTTTTT
TRBJ2-2,-,-,TRBV12-3/TRBV12-4,CASQNRDLGELFF,TGTGCCAGCCAAAACAGGGATCTAGGGGAGCTGTTTTTT
TRBJ2-1,-,-,TRBV24-1,CATSDLIGGEQFF,TGTGCCACCAGTGATTTGATCGGCGGTGAGCAGTTCTTC
TRBJ2-5,-,-,TRBV7-9,CASSLGQIQETQYF,TGTGCCAGCAGCTTGGGTCAGATACAAGAGACCCAGTACTTC
TRBJ2-7,-,-,TRBV2,CASCLREQYF,TGTGCCAGTTGCTTGCGTGAGCAGTACTTC
TRBJ2-7,TRBD2,few,TRBV5-1,CASSTGRLAESYEQYF,TGCGCCAGCAGCACCGGCCGGCTAGCGGAATCCTACGAGCAGTACTTC
TRBJ2-1,-,once,TRBV10-1,CASSGLYNEQFF,TGCGCCAGCAGTGGACTTTACAATGAGCAGTTCTTC
TRBJ2-3,-,-,TRBV21-1,CASSKYGPSRLSDTQYF,TGTGCCAGCAGCAAATACGGGCCTAGCCGACTTTCGGATACGCAGTATTTT
TRBJ2-7,-,-,TRBV3-1/TRBV3-2,CASSQEISLPDEQYF,TGTGCCAGCAGCCAAGAGATTAGCCTCCCCGACGAGCAGTACTTC
TRBJ2-3,TRBD1,-,TRBV4-3,CASSPARGITDTQYF,TGCGCCAGCAGCCCGGCCAGGGGGATTACAGATACGCAGTATTTT
TRBJ1-2,-,few,TRBV11-2,CASSLLRDGYTF,TGTGCCAGCAGCTTACTTCGGGATGGCTACACCTTC
TRBJ2-7,TRBD1,-,TRBV5-6,CASSFLWTGIREQYF,TGTGCCAGCAGCTTTTTATGGACAGGGATACGCGAGCAGTACTTC
TRBJ2-5,-,-,TRBV27,CASRDPSSETQYF,TGTGCCAGCAGAGATCCCTCCAGCGAGACCCAGTACTTC
TRBJ1-6,-,-,TRBV30,CATSPLHF,TGTGCCACCTCACCCCTCCACTTT